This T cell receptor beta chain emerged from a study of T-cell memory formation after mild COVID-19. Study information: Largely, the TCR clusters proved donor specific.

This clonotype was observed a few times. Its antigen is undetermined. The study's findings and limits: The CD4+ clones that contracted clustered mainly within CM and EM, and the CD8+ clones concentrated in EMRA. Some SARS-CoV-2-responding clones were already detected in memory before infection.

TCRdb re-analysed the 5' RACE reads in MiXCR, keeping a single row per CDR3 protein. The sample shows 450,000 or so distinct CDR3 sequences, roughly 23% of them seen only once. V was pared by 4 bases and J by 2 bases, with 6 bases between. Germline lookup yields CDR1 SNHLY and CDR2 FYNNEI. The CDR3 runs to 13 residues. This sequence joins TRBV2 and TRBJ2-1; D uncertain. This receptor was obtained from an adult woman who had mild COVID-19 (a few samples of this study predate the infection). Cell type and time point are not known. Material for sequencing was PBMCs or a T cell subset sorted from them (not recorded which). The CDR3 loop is CASSARPYNEQFF. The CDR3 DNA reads TGTGCCAGCAGTGCTCGACCCTACAATGAGCAGTTCTTC.